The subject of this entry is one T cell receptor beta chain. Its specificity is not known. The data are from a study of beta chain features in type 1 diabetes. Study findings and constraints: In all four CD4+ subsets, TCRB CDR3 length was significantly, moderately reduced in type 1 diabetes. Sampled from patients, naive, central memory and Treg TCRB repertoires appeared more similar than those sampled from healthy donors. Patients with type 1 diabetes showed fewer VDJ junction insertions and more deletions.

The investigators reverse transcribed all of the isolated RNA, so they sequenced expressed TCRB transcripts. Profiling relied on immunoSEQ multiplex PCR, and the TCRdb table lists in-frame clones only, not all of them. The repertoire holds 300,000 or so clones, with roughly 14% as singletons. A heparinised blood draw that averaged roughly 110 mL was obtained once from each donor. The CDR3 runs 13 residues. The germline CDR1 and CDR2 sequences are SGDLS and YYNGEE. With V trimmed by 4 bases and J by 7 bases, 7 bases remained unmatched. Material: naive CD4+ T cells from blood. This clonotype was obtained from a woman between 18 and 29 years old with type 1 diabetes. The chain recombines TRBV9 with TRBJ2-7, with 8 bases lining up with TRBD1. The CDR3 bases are TGTGCCAGCAGCCGGACAGGGACGTCGGAGCAGTACTTC. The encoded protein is CASSRTGTSEQYF.